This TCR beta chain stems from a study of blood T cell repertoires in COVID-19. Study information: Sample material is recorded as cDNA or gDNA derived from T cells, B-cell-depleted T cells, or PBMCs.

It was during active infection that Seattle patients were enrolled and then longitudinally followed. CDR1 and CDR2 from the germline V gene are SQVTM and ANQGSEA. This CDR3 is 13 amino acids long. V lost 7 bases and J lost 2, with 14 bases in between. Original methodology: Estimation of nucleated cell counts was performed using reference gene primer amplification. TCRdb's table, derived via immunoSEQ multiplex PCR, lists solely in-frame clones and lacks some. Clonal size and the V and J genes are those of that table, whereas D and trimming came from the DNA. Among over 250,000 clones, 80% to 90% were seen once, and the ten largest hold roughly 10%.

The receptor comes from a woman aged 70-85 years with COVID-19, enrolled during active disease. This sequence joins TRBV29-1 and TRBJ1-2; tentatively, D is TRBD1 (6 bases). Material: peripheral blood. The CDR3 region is CSGGNQGNYGYTF. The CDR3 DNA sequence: TGCAGCGGGGGGAATCAGGGGAACTATGGCTACACCTTC. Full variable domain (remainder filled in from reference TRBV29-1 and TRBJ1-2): SAVISQKPSRDICQRGTSLTIQCQVDSQVTMMFWYRQQPGQSLTLIATANQGSEATYESGFVIDKFPISRPNLTFSTLTVSNMSPEDSSIYLCSGGNQGNYGYTFGSGTRLTVV.